Below are 22 T cell receptor beta chains sequenced from a single sample in a study of blood T cell repertoires in COVID-19. The protocol was immunoSEQ multiplex PCR, while the TCRdb copy is restricted to in-frame clones and leaves out a portion. This sample yields about half a million clones, of which 80% to 90% are seen a single time; roughly 3.2% belongs to the top ten. Material: peripheral blood. Source of these receptors: a human donor in a cohort sampled during active COVID-19.

J is TRBJ1-2 and V is TRBV6-5; 8 nucleotides align to TRBD1. Germline V lookup: CDR1 MNHEY, CDR2 SVGAGI. The junction had 8 bases not matched to a gene; V was cut back by 6 bases and J by 8 bases. The CDR3 extends over 13 amino acids. The CDR3 loop reads CASRMTGALGYTF. The CDR3 coding sequence is TGTGCCAGCAGGATGACAGGGGCATTAGGCTACACCTTC.

The V call is TRBV9, the J call TRBJ2-2, with 9 bases aligning to TRBD2. The CDR3 has 15 amino acids. Germline CDR1 SGDLS, CDR2 YYNGEE. V lost 4 bases and J lost 3; bases outside the gene matches: 4. The CDR3 region is CASSLAGVDTGELFF. CDR3 coding DNA: TGTGCCAGCAGCTTAGCGGGAGTGGACACCGGGGAGCTGTTTTTT.

The chain has TRBV7-2 and TRBJ1-6; no firm D call. The germline CDR1 and CDR2 sequences are SGHTA and FQGNSA. V lost 1 base to trimming and J lost 3 bases, with 4 bases between them. The CDR3 sequence is 14 residues long. In DNA, the CDR3 is TGTGCCAGCAGCTTAGGCGGCTATAATTCACCCCTCCACTTT. This translates into CASSLGGYNSPLHF.

This clone was detected once. The rearrangement links TRBV5-8 to TRBJ2-5; D may be TRBD2 (5 bases). Deletions cut 2 bases from V and 11 bases from J, with 19 bases between. Germline assignment: CDR1 SGHTS and CDR2 YDEGEE. This CDR3 region has 14 residues. The CDR3 DNA is TGTGCCAGCAGCTTCGGGAATCTTGAAGAGCGGCAGTACTTC. Translated: CASSFGNLEERQYF.

This clone has just one count. The chain uses TRBV19 and TRBJ1-5; 7 bases are shared with TRBD1. The CDR3 is 17 amino acids. J was trimmed by 1 base and V by 2 bases; bases with no gene match: 8. The germline gives CDR1 LNHDA, CDR2 SQIVND (reference sequence). The CDR3 coding sequence is TGTGCCAGTAGTATACAGGGACAGCTCTACAGCAATCAGCCCCAGCATTTT. Translating it yields CASSIQGQLYSNQPQHF. Drawing the rest from reference TRBV19 and TRBJ1-5, the complete variable domain is DGGITQSPKYLFRKEGQNVTLSCEQNLNHDAMYWYRQDPGQGLRLIYYSQIVNDFQKGDIAEGYSVSREKKESFPLTVTSAQKNPTAFYLCASSIQGQLYSNQPQHFGDGTRLSIL.

J is TRBJ1-1 and V is TRBV18; 8 nucleotides line up with TRBD1. The germline V gene encodes CDR1 KGHSH and CDR2 LQKENI. With 1 base clipped from V and 6 bases from J, the junction kept 1 base outside the gene matches. This CDR3 spans 13 amino acids. The DNA of the CDR3 is TGTGCCAGCTCACCACAGGACAGGGCTGAAGCTTTCTTT. Translated, it gives CASSPQDRAEAFF.

Points on this clone: Distinct nucleotide sequences in the sample also encode this CDR3. The rearrangement uses TRBV2 and TRBJ2-3; 11 nucleotides line up with TRBD2. This CDR3 comprises 15 residues. Germline CDR1 and CDR2: SNHLY and FYNNEI. J was trimmed by 6 bases and V by 2 bases; bases with no gene match: 4. This CDR3 reads CASSELAGGGDTQYF. The DNA of the CDR3 is TGTGCCAGCAGTGAACTAGCGGGAGGAGGGGATACGCAGTATTTT.

The V and J genes are TRBV3-1 (or the pseudogene TRBV3-2) and TRBJ2-5, with 7 bases matching TRBD2. CDR1 and CDR2 from the germline V gene are LGHDT and YNNKEL (reference sequence). With 2 bases clipped from V and 5 bases from J, the junction kept 5 bases outside the gene matches. The CDR3 spans 14 residues. This chain's CDR3 is CASSQKAGVETQYF. CDR3 bases: TGTGCCAGCAGCCAAAAGGCGGGAGTGGAGACCCAGTACTTC.

This sequence joins TRBV5-1 and TRBJ2-1; possible D gene TRBD2, 5 bases. CDR3 length: 16 residues. Per the germline V gene, CDR1 is SGHRS and CDR2 is YFSETQ. V lost 0 bases, J lost 6 bases, and 16 bases lay in between. CDR3 DNA sequence: TGCGCCAGCAGCTTGGGGATAGGGCTGGAGGTCAATGAGCAGTTCTTC. It translates to CASSLGIGLEVNEQFF.

This clone was recorded a few times. This sequence joins TRBV7-2 and TRBJ1-2; tentative D call: TRBD1 (5 bases). V shed 3 bases and J shed 10 bases, with 15 bases lying between them. The CDR3 loop spans 13 amino acids. CDR1 SGHTA and CDR2 FQGNSA come from the germline V gene. CDR3 sequence reads: CASSLEGRRPYTF. CDR3 in DNA: TGTGCCAGCAGCTTGGAGGGGCGCCGACCCTACACCTTC. Full variable domain (missing parts from reference TRBV7-2 and TRBJ1-2): GAGVSQSPSNKVTEKGKDVELRCDPISGHTALYWYRQSLGQGLEFLIYFQGNSAPDKSGLPSDRFSAERTGGSVSTLTIQRTQQEDSAVYLCASSLEGRRPYTFGSGTRLTVV.

The rearrangement links TRBV3-1 (or the pseudogene TRBV3-2) to TRBJ1-4; D unclear. This CDR3 comprises 15 residues. The germline gives CDR1 LGHDT, CDR2 YNNKEL (reference sequence). The V and J ends lost 0 bases and 3 bases respectively, with 8 bases between them. The CDR3 DNA reads as TGTGCCAGCAGCCAAGATGGGCTTTCTAATGAAAAACTGTTTTTT. It yields the protein CASSQDGLSNEKLFF.

The chain carries TRBV19 and TRBJ1-2; 7 nucleotides match TRBD1. The CDR3 contains 13 residues. Germline V gene sequence: CDR1 LNHDA, CDR2 SQIVND (reference sequence). V lost 7 bases and J lost 4; bases outside the gene matches: 6. The CDR3 region is CASNRDRFYGYTF. The CDR3, as DNA: TGTGCCAGTAACCGGGACAGATTCTATGGCTACACCTTC.

This rearrangement joins TRBV27 to TRBJ2-1; no definite D call. The CDR3 consists of 13 residues. The V gene lost 6 bases and the J gene lost 10 bases, with 16 bases spanning the gap. The germline gives CDR1 MNHEY, CDR2 SMNVEV (reference sequence). The CDR3 here is CASRYQTHWEQFF. The DNA of the CDR3 is TGTGCCAGCAGATACCAGACACATTGGGAGCAGTTCTTC.

This clone was seen a few times. The chain combines TRBV5-4 with TRBJ1-2; D gene ambiguous. The V and J ends lost 0 bases and 7 bases respectively, with 13 bases between them. There are 14 residues in the CDR3. CDR1 is SGHNT and CDR2 is YYREEE in the germline V gene (reference sequence). CDR3 sequence reads: CASSLVMTFSGYTF. The CDR3 bases are TGTGCCAGCAGCTTGGTGATGACATTTAGTGGCTACACCTTC.

The rearrangement uses TRBV7-2 and TRBJ2-5; 8 bases fit TRBD2. Germline V gives CDR1 SGHTA, CDR2 FQGNSA. This CDR3 has 15 amino acids. V trimming: 3 bases; J trimming: 3 bases; junction bases outside the gene matches: 6. The CDR3 sequence: CASSFGGSGKETQYF. DNA for the CDR3: TGTGCCAGCAGCTTCGGGGGTAGCGGGAAAGAGACCCAGTACTTC.

The chain is built from TRBV30 and TRBJ1-5, with 9 bases aligning to TRBD1. Germline V gene data show CDR1 as GTSNPN and CDR2 as SVGIG (reference sequence). The CDR3 spans 13 residues. J gave up 6 bases and V 8 bases, and 8 bases lay outside the gene matches. CDR3 protein: CAGGQGDSQPQHF. CDR3 DNA sequence: TGTGCCGGGGGACAGGGCGATAGTCAGCCCCAGCATTTT.

This chain connects TRBV28 to TRBJ2-1, with a possible D match to TRBD1 (6 bases). From germline, CDR1 is MDHEN and CDR2 SYDVKM. This CDR3 has 15 amino acids. Trimming left V 2 bases short and J 8 bases short, with 16 bases between. The CDR3 loop reads CASSLNRVTLHEQFF. The CDR3 nucleotides read TGTGCCAGCAGTTTAAACAGGGTTACCCTTCATGAGCAGTTCTTC. The variable domain in full, completed from reference TRBV28 and TRBJ2-1, reads DVKVTQSSRYLVKRTGEKVFLECVQDMDHENMFWYRQDPGLGLRLIYFSYDVKMKEKGDIPEGYSVSREKKERFSLILESASTNQTSMYLCASSLNRVTLHEQFFGPGTRLTVL.

This clone was seen once. The chain combines TRBV3-1 (or the pseudogene TRBV3-2) with TRBJ2-6; D gene ambiguous. Germline V gene sequence: CDR1 LGHDT, CDR2 YNNKEL (reference sequence). CDR3 length: 13 residues. V shed 6 bases and J shed 4 bases, with 7 bases lying between them. CDR3 bases: TGTGCCAGCAGGGCAACCGGGGCCAACGTCCTGACTTTC. Amino acid sequence: CASRATGANVLTF.

The chain joins TRBV7-9 to TRBJ1-1, with D tentatively TRBD1 (5 bases). V lost 0 bases and J 7 bases, leaving 9 bases between the germline ends. The CDR3 is 13 residues long. Germline V CDR1 and CDR2: SEHNR, FQNEAQ (reference sequence). CDR3 region: CASSLARQNEAFF. The DNA for the CDR3 is TGTGCCAGCAGCTTAGCGCGACAGAATGAAGCTTTCTTT.

V and J are TRBV6-6 and TRBJ2-3; the D gene is possibly TRBD2 (6 bases). This CDR3 contains 13 residues. Trimming pared 10 bases from V and 5 bases from J, leaving 16 bases between. Germline values: CDR1 MNHNY, CDR2 SVGAGI (reference sequence). CDR3 DNA: TGTGCCACCTCGTTCGGGGGAGAAGATACGCAGTATTTT. This encodes CATSFGGEDTQYF.

This clone appeared once. The chain couples TRBV7-2 to TRBJ1-3, with 7 positions matching TRBD1. V was pared by 4 bases and J by 1 base, with 10 bases of the junction left unmatched. Germline V gene sequence: CDR1 SGHTA, CDR2 FQGNSA. This CDR3 region has 17 residues. The DNA of the CDR3 is TGTGCCAGCAGCTCCACCCCTTCAGGGGGATCTGGAAACACCATATATTTT. Encoded protein: CASSSTPSGGSGNTIYF.

V and J are TRBV29-1 and TRBJ1-3, with 9 nucleotides matching TRBD1. The CDR3 extends over 17 amino acids. J was trimmed by 0 bases and V by 0 bases; bases with no gene match: 6. Germline V gives CDR1 SQVTM, CDR2 ANQGSEA. CDR3 nucleotide sequence: TGCAGCGTTGAAGATGTACAGGGGGCACTCTCTGGAAACACCATATATTTT. This gives the protein CSVEDVQGALSGNTIYF.